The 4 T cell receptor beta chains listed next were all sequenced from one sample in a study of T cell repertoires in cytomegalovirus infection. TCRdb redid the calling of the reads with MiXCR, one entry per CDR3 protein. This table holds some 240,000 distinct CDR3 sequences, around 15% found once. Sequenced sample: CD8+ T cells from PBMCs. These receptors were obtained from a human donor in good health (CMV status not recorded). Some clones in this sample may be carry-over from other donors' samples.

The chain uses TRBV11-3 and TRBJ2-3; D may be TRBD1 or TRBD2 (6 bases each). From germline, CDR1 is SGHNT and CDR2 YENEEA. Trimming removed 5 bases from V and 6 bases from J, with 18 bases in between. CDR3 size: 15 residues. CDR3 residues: CASSPAPGAPDTQYF. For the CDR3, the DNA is TGTGCCAGCAGCCCCGCCCCGGGGGCCCCCGATACGCAGTATTTT.

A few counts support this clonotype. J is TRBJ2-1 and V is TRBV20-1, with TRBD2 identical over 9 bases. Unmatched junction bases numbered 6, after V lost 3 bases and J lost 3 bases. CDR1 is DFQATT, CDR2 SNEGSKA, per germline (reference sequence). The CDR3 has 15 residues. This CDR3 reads CSASSSGEDYNEQFF. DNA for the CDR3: TGCAGTGCTAGTTCTAGCGGGGAGGACTACAATGAGCAGTTCTTC.

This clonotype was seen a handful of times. CDR3 DNA sequence: TGCAGCGAGGGGCCCACTAGCGGGGGGCAAGAGACCCAGTACTTC. This gives the protein CSEGPTSGGQETQYF. The rearrangement links TRBV20-1 to TRBJ2-5; 12 bases fit TRBD2. Germline values: CDR1 DFQATT, CDR2 SNEGSKA (reference sequence). This CDR3 region has 15 residues.

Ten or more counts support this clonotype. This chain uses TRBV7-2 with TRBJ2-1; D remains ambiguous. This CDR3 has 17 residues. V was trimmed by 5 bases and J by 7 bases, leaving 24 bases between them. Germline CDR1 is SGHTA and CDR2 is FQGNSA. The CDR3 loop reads CASSTRPSLLQGNEQFF. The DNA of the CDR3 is TGTGCCAGCAGCACCCGACCCTCGTTGTTGCAAGGGAATGAGCAGTTCTTC.